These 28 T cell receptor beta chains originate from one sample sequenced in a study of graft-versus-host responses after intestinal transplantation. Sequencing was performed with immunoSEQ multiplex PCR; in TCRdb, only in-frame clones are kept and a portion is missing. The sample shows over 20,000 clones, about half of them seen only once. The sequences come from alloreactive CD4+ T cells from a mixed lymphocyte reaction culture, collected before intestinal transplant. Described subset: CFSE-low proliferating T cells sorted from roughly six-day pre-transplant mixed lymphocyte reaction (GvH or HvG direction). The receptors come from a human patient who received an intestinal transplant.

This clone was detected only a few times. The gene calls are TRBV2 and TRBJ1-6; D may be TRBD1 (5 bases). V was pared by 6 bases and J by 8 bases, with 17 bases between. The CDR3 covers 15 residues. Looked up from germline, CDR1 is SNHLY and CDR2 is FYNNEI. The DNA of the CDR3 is TGTGCCAGCAGGGCTCCTGGGACTCCGTATTCACCCCTCCACTTT. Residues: CASRAPGTPYSPLHF.

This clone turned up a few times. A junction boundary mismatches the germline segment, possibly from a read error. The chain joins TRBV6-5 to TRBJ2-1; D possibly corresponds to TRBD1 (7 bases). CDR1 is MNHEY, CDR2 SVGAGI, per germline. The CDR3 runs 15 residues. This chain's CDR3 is CASRGGQTSHNEQFF. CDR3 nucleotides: TGTGCCAGCAGGGGGGGACAGACCTCCCACAATGAGCAGTTCTTC.

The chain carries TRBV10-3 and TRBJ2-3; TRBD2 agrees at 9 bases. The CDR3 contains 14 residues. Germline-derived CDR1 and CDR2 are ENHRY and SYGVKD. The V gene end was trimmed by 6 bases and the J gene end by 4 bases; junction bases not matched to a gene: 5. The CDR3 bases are TGTGCCATCAGGCGGGGGGGCCTCCCAGATACGCAGTATTTT. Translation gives CAIRRGGLPDTQYF.

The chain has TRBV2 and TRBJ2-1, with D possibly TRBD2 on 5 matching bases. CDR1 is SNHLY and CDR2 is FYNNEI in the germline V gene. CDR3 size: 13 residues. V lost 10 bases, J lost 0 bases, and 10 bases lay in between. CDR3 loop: CATSGGSYNEQFF. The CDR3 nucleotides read TGTGCCACCAGCGGTGGCTCCTACAATGAGCAGTTCTTC. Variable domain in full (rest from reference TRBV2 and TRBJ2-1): EPEVTQTPSHQVTQMGQEVILRCVPISNHLYFYWYRQILGQKVEFLVSFYNNEISEKSEIFDDQFSVERPDGSNFTLKIRSTKLEDSAMYFCATSGGSYNEQFFGPGTRLTVL.

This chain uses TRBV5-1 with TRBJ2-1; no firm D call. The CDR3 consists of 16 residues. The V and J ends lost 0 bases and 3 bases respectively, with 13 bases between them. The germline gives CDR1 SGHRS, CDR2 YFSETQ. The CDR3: CASSLAPRPVYNEQFF. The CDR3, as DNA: TGCGCCAGCAGCTTGGCCCCCAGGCCAGTCTACAATGAGCAGTTCTTC.

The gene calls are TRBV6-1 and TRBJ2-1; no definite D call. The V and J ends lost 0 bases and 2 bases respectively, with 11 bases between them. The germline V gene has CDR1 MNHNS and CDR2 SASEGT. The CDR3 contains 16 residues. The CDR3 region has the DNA TGTGCCAGCAGTGAAGCGGCACAGCTGACCTACAATGAGCAGTTCTTC. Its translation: CASSEAAQLTYNEQFF.

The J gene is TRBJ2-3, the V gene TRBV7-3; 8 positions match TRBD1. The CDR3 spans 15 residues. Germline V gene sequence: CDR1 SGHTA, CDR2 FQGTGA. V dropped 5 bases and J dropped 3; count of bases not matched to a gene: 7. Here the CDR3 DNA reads TGTGCCAGCAGCCAAGACAGGGGCTGGACAGATACGCAGTATTTT. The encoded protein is CASSQDRGWTDTQYF. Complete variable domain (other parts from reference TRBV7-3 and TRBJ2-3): GAGVSQTPSNKVTEKGKYVELRCDPISGHTALYWYRQSLGQGPEFLIYFQGTGAADDSGLPNDRFFAVRPEGSVSTLKIQRTERGDSAVYLCASSQDRGWTDTQYFGPGTRLTVL.

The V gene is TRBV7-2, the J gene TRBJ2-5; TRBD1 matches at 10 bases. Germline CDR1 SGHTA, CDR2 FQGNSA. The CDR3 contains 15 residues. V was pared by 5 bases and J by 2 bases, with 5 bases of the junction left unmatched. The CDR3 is CASSQPDRGQETQYF. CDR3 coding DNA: TGTGCCAGCAGCCAACCGGACAGGGGGCAAGAGACCCAGTACTTC. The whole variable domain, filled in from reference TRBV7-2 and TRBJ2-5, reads GAGVSQSPSNKVTEKGKDVELRCDPISGHTALYWYRQSLGQGLEFLIYFQGNSAPDKSGLPSDRFSAERTGGSVSTLTIQRTQQEDSAVYLCASSQPDRGQETQYFGPGTRLLVL.

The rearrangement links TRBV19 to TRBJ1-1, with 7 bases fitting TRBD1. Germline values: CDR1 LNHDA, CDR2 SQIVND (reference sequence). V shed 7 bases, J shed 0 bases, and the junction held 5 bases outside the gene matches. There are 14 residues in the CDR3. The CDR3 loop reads CASMGGQLNTEAFF. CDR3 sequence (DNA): TGTGCCAGTATGGGGGGACAGCTGAACACTGAAGCTTTCTTT.

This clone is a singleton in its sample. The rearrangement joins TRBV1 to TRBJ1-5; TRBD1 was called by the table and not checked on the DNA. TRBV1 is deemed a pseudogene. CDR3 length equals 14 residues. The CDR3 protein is CTSSRGTGLEPQHF. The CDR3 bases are TGCACCAGCAGCCGCGGGACAGGGTTAGAGCCCCAGCATTTT.

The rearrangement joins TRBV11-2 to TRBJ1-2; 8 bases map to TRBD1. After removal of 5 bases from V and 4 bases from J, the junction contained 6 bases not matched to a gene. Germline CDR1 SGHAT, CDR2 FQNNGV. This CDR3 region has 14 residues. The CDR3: CASSRGQAIYGYTF. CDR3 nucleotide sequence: TGTGCCAGCAGCAGGGGACAGGCCATCTATGGCTACACCTTC. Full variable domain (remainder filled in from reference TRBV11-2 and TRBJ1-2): EAGVAQSPRYKIIEKRQSVAFWCNPISGHATLYWYQQILGQGPKLLIQFQNNGVVDDSQLPKDRFSAERLKGVDSTLKIQPAKLEDSAVYLCASSRGQAIYGYTFGSGTRLTVV.

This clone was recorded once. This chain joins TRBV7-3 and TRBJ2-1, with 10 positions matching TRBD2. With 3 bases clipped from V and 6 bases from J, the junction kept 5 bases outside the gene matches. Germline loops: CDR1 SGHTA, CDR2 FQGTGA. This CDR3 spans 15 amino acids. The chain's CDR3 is CASSLSGGAFNEQFF. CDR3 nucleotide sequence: TGTGCCAGCAGCTTGAGCGGGGGGGCCTTCAATGAGCAGTTCTTC. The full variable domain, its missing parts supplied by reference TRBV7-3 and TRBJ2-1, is GAGVSQTPSNKVTEKGKYVELRCDPISGHTALYWYRQSLGQGPEFLIYFQGTGAADDSGLPNDRFFAVRPEGSVSTLKIQRTERGDSAVYLCASSLSGGAFNEQFFGPGTRLTVL.

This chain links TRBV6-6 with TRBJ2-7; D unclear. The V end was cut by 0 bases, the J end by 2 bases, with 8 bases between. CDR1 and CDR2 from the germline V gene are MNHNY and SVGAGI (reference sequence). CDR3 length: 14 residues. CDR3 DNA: TGTGCCAGCAGTTACTCGATCACTACCTACGAGCAGTACTTC. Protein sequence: CASSYSITTYEQYF.

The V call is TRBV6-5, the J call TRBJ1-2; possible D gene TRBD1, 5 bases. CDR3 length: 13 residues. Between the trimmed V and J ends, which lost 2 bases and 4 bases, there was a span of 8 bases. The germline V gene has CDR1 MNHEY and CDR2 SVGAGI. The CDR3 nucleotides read TGTGCCAGCAGTTACAGGGGAATCTATGGCTACACCTTC. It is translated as CASSYRGIYGYTF.

CDR3 nucleotides: TGTGCCAGCAGCTTAGTCGGTTTGAACACCGGGGAGCTGTTTTTT. Protein sequence: CASSLVGLNTGELFF. The chain links TRBV11-2 to TRBJ2-2, with D unresolved. V was pared by 1 base and J by 1 base, with 7 bases between. The germline CDR1 and CDR2 sequences are SGHAT and FQNNGV. CDR3 length: 15 residues.

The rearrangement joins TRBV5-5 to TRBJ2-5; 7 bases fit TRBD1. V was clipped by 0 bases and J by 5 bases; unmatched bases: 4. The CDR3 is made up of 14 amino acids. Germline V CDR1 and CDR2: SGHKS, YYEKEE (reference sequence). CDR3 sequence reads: CASSLGTGLETQYF. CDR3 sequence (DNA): TGTGCCAGCAGCTTGGGGACAGGCCTGGAGACCCAGTACTTC.

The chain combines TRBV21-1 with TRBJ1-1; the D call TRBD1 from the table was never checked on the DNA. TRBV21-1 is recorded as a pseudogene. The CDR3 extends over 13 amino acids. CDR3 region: CASRGQVNTEAFF. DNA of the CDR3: TGTGCCAGCAGAGGACAGGTGAACACTGAAGCTTTCTTT.

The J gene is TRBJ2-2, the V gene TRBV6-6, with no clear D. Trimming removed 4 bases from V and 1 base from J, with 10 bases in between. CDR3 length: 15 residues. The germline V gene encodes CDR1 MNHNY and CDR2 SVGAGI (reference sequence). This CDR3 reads CASSSLTGNTGELFF. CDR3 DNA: TGTGCCAGCAGTTCCTTGACTGGGAACACCGGGGAGCTGTTTTTT.

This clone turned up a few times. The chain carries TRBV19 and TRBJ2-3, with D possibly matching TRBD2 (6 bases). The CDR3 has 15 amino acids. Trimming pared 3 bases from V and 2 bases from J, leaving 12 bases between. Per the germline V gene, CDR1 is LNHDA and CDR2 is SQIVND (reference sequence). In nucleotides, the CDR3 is TGTGCCAGTAGTATTGTGGCGGGGACCACAGATACGCAGTATTTT. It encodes CASSIVAGTTDTQYF.

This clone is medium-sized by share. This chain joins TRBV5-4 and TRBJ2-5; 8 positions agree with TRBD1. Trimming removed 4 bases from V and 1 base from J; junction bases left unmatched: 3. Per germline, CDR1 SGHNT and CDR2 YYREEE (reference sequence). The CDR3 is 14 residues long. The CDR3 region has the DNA TGTGCCAGCAGCAACGGACAGGGCCAAGAGACCCAGTACTTC. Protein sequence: CASSNGQGQETQYF.

The CDR3 sequence: CSALRQPENEKLFF. The CDR3 DNA follows: TGCAGCGCCTTGCGACAGCCTGAAAATGAAAAACTGTTTTTT. The V and J genes are TRBV29-1 and TRBJ1-4, with D maybe TRBD1 (5 bases). In germline, CDR1 is SQVTM, CDR2 ANQGSEA. With 7 bases removed from V and 5 bases from J, the gap between germline ends came to 17 bases. This CDR3 region has 14 residues. The entire variable domain, with the rest obtained from reference TRBV29-1 and TRBJ1-4, is as follows: SAVISQKPSRDICQRGTSLTIQCQVDSQVTMMFWYRQQPGQSLTLIATANQGSEATYESGFVIDKFPISRPNLTFSTLTVSNMSPEDSSIYLCSALRQPENEKLFFGSGTQLSVL.

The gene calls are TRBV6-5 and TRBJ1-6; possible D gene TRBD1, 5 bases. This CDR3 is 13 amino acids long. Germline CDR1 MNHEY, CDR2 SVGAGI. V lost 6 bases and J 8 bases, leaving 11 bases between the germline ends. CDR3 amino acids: CASRGRGDSPLHF. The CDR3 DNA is TGTGCCAGCAGGGGACGGGGGGATTCACCCCTCCACTTT.

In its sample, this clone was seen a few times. CDR3 in DNA: TGCAGCGTTGACAGGGGATGGTCCTACAATGAGCAGTTCTTC. Translating gives CSVDRGWSYNEQFF. This chain links TRBV29-1 with TRBJ2-1, with D perhaps matching TRBD1 (6 bases). The CDR3 sequence is 14 residues long. Per the germline V gene, CDR1 is SQVTM and CDR2 is ANQGSEA. Trimming shortened V by 3 bases and J by 1 base, and 10 bases separated the two germline ends.

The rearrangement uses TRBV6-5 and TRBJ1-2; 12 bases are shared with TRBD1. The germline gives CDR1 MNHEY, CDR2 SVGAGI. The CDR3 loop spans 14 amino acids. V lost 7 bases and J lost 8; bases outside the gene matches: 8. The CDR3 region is CASTPGQGAWGYTF. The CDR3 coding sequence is TGTGCCAGCACACCGGGACAGGGGGCTTGGGGCTACACCTTC.

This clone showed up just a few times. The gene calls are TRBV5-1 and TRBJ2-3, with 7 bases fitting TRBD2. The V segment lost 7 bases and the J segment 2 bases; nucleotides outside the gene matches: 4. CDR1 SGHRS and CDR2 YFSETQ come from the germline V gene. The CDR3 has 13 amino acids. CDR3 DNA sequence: TGCGCCAGCCGAGGGACTATCACAGATACGCAGTATTTT. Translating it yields CASRGTITDTQYF.

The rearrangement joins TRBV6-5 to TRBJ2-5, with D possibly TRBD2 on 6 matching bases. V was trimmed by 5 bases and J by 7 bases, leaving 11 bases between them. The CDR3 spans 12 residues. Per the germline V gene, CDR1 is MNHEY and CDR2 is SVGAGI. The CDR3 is CASSPGVATQYF. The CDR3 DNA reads TGTGCCAGCAGTCCGGGGGTGGCGACCCAGTACTTC.

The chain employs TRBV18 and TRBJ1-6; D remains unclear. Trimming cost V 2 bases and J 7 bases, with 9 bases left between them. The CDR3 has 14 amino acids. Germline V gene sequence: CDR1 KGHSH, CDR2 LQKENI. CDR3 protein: CASSPGLRNSPLHF. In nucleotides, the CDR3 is TGTGCCAGCTCACCAGGTCTCAGGAATTCACCCCTCCACTTT. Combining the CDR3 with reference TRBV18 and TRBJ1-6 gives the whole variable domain NAGVMQNPRHLVRRRGQEARLRCSPMKGHSHVYWYRQLPEEGLKFMVYLQKENIIDESGMPKERFSAEFPKEGPSILRIQQVVRGDSAAYFCASSPGLRNSPLHFGNGTRLTVT.

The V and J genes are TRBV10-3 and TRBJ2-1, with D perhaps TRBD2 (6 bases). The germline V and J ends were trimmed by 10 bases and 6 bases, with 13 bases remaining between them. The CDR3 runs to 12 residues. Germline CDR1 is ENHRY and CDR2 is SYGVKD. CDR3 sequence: CATTSFVNEQFF. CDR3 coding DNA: TGTGCCACGACTAGTTTCGTCAATGAGCAGTTCTTC.